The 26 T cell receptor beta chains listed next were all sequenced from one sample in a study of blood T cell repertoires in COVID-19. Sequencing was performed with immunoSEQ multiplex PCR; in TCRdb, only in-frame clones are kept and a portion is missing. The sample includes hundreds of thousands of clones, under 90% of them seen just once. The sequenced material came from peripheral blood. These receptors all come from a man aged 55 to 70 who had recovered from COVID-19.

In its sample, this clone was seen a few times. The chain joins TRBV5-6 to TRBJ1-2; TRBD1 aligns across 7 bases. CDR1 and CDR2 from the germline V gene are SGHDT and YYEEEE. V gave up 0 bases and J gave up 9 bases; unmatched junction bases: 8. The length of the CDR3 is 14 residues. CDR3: CASSLDRGGNRYTF. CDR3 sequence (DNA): TGTGCCAGCAGCTTGGACAGGGGAGGAAATCGCTACACCTTC.

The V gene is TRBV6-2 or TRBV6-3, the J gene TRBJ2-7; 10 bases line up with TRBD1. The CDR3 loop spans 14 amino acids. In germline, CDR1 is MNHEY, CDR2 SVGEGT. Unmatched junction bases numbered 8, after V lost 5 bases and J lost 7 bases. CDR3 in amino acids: CASSRQGALREQYF. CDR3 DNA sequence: TGTGCCAGCAGTCGACAGGGGGCCCTTCGGGAGCAGTACTTC.

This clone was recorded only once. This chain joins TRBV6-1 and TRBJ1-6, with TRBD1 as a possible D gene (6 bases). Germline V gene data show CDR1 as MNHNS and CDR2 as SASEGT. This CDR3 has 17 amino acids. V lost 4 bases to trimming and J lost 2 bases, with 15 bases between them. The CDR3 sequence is CASSARRGLTYNSPLHF. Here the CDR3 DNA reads TGTGCCAGCAGTGCTAGGCGGGGGCTCACCTATAATTCACCCCTCCACTTT.

This chain's CDR3 is CASSEPGQGSYEQYF. CDR3 nucleotides: TGTGCCAGCAGTGAACCCGGACAGGGGTCTTACGAGCAGTACTTC. The chain recombines TRBV2 with TRBJ2-7; TRBD1 matches at 9 bases. The V gene end was trimmed by 2 bases and the J gene end by 4 bases; junction bases not matched to a gene: 6. Germline CDR1 and CDR2: SNHLY and FYNNEI. The CDR3 sequence is 15 residues long.

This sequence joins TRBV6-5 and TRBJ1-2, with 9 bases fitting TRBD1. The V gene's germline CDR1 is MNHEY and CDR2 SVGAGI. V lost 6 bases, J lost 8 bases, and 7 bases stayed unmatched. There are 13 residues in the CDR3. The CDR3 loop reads CASSGDRGYGYTF. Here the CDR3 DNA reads TGTGCCAGCAGCGGCGACAGGGGGTACGGCTACACCTTC.

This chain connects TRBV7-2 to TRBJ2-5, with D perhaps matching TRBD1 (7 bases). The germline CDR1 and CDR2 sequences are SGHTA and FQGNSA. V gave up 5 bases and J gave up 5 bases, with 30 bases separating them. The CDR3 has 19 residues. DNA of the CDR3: TGTGCCAGCAGCCACCAGGGGGGAGCAAATAAGGCGAGTTACGAGACCCAGTACTTC. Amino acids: CASSHQGGANKASYETQYF.

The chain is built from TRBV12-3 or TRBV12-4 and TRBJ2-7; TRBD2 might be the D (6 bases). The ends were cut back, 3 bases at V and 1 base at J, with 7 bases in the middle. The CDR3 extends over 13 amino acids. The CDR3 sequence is CASSFAGSYEQYF. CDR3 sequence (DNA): TGTGCCAGCAGTTTCGCGGGATCCTACGAGCAGTACTTC.

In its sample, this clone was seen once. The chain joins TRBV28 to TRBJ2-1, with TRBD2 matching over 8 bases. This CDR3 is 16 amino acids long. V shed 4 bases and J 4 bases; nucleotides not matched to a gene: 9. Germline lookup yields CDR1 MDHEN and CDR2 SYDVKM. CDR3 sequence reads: CASSSPTSGVYNEQFF. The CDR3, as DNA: TGTGCCAGCAGTTCTCCCACTAGCGGAGTTTACAATGAGCAGTTCTTC. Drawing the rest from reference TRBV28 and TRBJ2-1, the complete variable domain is DVKVTQSSRYLVKRTGEKVFLECVQDMDHENMFWYRQDPGLGLRLIYFSYDVKMKEKGDIPEGYSVSREKKERFSLILESASTNQTSMYLCASSSPTSGVYNEQFFGPGTRLTVL.

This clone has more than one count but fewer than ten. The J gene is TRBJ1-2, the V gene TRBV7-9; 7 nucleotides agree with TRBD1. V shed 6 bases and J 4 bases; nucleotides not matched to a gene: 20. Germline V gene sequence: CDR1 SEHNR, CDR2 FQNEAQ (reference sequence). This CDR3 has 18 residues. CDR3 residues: CASRQEPFPGQITYGYTF. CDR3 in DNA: TGTGCCAGCAGGCAAGAGCCGTTCCCGGGACAGATAACCTATGGCTACACCTTC.

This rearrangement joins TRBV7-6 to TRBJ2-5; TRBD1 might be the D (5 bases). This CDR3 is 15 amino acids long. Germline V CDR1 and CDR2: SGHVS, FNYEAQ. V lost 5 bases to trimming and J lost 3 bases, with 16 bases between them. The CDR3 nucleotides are TGTGCCAGCAGCGGCGTGGACACTCCCAAAGAGACCCAGTACTTC. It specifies CASSGVDTPKETQYF.

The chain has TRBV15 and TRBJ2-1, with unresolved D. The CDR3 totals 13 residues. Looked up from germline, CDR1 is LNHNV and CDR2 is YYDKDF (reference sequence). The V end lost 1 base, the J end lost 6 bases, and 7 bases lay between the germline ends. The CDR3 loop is CATSRADFNEQFF. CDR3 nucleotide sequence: TGTGCCACCAGCAGAGCAGACTTCAATGAGCAGTTCTTC.

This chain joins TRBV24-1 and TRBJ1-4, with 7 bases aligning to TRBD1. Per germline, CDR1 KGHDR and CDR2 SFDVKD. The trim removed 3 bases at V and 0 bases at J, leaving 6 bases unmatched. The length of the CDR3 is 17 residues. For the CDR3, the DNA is TGTGCCACCAGTGATCCCGGGACAGAAGCAACTAATGAAAAACTGTTTTTT. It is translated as CATSDPGTEATNEKLFF.

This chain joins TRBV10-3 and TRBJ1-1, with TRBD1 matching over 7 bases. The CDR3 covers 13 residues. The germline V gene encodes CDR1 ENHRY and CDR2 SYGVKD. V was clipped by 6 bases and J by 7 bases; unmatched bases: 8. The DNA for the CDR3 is TGTGCCATCAGCCTGACAGGGAGTGGTGAAGCTTTCTTT. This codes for CAISLTGSGEAFF.

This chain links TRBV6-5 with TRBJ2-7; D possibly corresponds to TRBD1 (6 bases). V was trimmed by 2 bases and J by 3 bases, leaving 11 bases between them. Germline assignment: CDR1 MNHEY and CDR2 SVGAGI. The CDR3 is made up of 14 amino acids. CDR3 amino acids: CASSYRDTDYEQYF. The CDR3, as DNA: TGTGCCAGCAGTTACCGGGACACCGACTACGAGCAGTACTTC.

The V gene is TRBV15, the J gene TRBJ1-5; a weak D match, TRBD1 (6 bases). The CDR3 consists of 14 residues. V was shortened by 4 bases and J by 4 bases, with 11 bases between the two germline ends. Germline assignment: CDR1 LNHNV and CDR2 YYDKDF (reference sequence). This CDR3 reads CATSTTGTNQPQHF. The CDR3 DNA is TGTGCCACCAGCACTACAGGGACAAATCAGCCCCAGCATTTT.

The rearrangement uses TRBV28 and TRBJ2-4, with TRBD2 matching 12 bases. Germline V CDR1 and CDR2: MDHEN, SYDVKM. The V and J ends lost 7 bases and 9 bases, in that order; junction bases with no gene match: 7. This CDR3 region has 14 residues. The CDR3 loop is CASTLAGGARIQYF. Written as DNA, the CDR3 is TGTGCCAGCACCCTAGCGGGGGGGGCTCGCATTCAGTACTTC. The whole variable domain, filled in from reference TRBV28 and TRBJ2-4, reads DVKVTQSSRYLVKRTGEKVFLECVQDMDHENMFWYRQDPGLGLRLIYFSYDVKMKEKGDIPEGYSVSREKKERFSLILESASTNQTSMYLCASTLAGGARIQYFGAGTRLSVL.

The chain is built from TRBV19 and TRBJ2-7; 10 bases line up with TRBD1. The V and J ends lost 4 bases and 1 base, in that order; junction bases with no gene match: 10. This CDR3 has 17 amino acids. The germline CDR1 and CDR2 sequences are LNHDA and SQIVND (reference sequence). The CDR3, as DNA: TGTGCCAGTAGTAGAAAACCGGGACAGGGGTCGTCCTACGAGCAGTACTTC. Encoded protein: CASSRKPGQGSSYEQYF.

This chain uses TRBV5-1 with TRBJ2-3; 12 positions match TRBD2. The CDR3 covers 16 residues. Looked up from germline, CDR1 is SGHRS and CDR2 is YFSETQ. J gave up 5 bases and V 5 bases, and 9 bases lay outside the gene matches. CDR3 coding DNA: TGCGCCAGCAGTCTGACCCTAGCGGGAGGGTTAGATACGCAGTATTTT. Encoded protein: CASSLTLAGGLDTQYF.

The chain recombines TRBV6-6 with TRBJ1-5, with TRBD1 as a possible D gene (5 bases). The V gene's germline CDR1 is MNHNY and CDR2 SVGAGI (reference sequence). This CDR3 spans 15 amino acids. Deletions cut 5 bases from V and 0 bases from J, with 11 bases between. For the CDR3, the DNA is TGTGCCAGCAGTAACCGGGGGGATAGCAATCAGCCCCAGCATTTT. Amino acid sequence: CASSNRGDSNQPQHF.

The CDR3 loop reads CASSKQGARGYTF. The CDR3 DNA sequence: TGTGCCAGCAGTAAACAGGGGGCGCGTGGCTACACCTTC. The chain employs TRBV6-2 or TRBV6-3 and TRBJ1-2, with 9 bases fitting TRBD1. The CDR3 runs 13 residues. Germline assignment: CDR1 MNHEY and CDR2 SVGEGT. The junction had 5 bases not matched to a gene; V was cut back by 5 bases and J by 7 bases.

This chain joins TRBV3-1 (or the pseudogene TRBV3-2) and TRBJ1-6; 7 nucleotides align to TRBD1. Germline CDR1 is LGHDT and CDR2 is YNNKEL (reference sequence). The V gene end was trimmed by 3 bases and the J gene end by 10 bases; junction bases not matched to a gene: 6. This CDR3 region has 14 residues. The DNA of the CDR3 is TGTGCCAGCAGCCAGAGACAGGGTTTGTCACCCCTCCACTTT. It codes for CASSQRQGLSPLHF.

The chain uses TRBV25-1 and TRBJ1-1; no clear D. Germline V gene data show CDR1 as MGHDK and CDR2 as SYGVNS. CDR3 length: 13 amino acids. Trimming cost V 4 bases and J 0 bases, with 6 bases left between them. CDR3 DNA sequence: TGTGCCAGCAGTGCAACATTGAACACTGAAGCTTTCTTT. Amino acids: CASSATLNTEAFF.

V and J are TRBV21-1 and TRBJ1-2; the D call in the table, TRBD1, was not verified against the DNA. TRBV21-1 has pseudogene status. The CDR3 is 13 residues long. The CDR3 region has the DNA TGTGCCAGCAGAATAGGGGGTTCCTATGGCTACACCTTC. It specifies CASRIGGSYGYTF.

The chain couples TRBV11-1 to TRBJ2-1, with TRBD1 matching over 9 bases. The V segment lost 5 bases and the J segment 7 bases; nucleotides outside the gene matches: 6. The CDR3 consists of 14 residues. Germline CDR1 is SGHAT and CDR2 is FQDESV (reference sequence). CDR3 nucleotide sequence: TGTGCCAGCAGCCCCCAACAGGGGGCTAATGAGCAGTTCTTC. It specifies CASSPQQGANEQFF.

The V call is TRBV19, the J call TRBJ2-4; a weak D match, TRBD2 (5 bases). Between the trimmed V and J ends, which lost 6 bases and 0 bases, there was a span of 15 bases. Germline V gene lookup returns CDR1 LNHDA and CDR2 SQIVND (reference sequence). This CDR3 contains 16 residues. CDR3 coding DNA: TGTGCCAGTAGCCGGACTGATCTAATAGCCAAAAACATTCAGTACTTC. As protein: CASSRTDLIAKNIQYF.

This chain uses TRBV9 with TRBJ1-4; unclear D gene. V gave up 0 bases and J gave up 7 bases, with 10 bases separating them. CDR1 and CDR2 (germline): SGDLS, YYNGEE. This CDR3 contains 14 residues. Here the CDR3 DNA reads TGTGCCAGCAGCGTAGGAGGGTTGGGTGAAAAACTGTTTTTT. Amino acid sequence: CASSVGGLGEKLFF.